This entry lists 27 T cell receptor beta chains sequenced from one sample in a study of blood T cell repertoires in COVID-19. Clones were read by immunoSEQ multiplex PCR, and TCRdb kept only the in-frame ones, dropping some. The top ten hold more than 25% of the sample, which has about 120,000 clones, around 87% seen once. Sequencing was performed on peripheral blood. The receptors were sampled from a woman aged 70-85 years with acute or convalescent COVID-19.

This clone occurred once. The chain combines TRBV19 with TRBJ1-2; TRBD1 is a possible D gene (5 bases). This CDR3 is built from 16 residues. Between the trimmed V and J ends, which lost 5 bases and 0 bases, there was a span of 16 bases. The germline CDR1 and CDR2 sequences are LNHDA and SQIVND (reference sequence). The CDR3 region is CASSPGGAQTNYGYTF. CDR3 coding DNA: TGTGCCAGTAGTCCGGGGGGAGCACAAACTAACTATGGCTACACCTTC.

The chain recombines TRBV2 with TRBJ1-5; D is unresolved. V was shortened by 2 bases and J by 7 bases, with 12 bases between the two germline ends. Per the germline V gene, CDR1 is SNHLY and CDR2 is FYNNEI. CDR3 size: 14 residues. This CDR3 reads CASSEYSLQQPQHF. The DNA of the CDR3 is TGTGCCAGCAGTGAATACAGCCTTCAACAGCCCCAGCATTTT. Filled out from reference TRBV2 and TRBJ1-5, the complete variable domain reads EPEVTQTPSHQVTQMGQEVILRCVPISNHLYFYWYRQILGQKVEFLVSFYNNEISEKSEIFDDQFSVERPDGSNFTLKIRSTKLEDSAMYFCASSEYSLQQPQHFGDGTRLSIL.

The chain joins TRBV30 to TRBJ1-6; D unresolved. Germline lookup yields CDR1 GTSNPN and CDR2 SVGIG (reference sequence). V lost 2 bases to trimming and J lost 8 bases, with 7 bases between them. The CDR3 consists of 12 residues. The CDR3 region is CAWSSIHSPLHF. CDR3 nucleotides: TGTGCCTGGAGTTCCATTCATTCACCCCTCCACTTT.

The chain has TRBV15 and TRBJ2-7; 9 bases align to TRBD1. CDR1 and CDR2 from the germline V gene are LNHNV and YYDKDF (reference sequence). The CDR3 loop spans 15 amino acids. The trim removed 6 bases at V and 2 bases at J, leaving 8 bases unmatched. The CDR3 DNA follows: TGTGCCACCAGAACGGGACAGGGAATGACCTACGAGCAGTACTTC. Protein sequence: CATRTGQGMTYEQYF.

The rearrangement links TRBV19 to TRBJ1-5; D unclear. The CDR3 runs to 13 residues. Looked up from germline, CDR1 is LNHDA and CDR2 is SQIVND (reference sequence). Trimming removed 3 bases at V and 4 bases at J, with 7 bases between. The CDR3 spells CASSIAGNQPQHF. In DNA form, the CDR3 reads TGTGCCAGTAGTATTGCGGGGAATCAGCCCCAGCATTTT. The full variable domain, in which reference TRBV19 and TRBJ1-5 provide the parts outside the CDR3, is DGGITQSPKYLFRKEGQNVTLSCEQNLNHDAMYWYRQDPGQGLRLIYYSQIVNDFQKGDIAEGYSVSREKKESFPLTVTSAQKNPTAFYLCASSIAGNQPQHFGDGTRLSIL.

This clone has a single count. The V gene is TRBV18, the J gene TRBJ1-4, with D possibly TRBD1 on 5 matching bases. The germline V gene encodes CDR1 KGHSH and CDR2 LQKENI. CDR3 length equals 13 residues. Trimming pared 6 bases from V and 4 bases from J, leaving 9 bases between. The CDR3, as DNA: TGTGCCAGCTCGCCGGGGGTTAATGAAAAACTGTTTTTT. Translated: CASSPGVNEKLFF.

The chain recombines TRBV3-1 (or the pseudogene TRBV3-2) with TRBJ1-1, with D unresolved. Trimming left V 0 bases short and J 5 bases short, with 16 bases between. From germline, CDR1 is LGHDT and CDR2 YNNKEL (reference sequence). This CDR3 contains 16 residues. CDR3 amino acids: CASSQEASPPGTEAFF. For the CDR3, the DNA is TGTGCCAGCAGCCAAGAGGCATCTCCCCCGGGAACTGAAGCTTTCTTT.

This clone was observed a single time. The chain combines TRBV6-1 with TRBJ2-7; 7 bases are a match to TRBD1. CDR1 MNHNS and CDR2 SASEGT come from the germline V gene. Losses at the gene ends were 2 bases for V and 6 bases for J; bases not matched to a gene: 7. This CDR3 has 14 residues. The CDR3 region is CASSESGGPLEQYF. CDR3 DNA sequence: TGTGCCAGCAGTGAATCAGGGGGTCCGCTCGAGCAGTACTTC.

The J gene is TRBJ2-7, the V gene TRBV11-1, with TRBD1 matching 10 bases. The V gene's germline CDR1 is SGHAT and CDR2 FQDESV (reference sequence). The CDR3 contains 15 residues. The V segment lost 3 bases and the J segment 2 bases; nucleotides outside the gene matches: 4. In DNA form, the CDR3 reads TGTGCCAGCAGCTTTAATGGACAGGGGGCCTACGAGCAGTACTTC. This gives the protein CASSFNGQGAYEQYF.

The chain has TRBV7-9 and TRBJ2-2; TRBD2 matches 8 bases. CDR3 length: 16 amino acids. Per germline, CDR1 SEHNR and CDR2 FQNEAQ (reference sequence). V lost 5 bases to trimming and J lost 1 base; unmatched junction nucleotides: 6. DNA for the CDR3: TGTGCCAGCAGCCCCAGCGGGGGCCAGAACACCGGGGAGCTGTTTTTT. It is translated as CASSPSGGQNTGELFF.

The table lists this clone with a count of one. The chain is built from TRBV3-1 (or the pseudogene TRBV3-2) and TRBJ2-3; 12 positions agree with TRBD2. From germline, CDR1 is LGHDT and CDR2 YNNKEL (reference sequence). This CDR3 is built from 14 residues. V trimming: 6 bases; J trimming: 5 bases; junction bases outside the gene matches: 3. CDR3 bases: TGTGCCAGCAGACTGGGACTAGCGGGAGATACGCAGTATTTT. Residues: CASRLGLAGDTQYF.

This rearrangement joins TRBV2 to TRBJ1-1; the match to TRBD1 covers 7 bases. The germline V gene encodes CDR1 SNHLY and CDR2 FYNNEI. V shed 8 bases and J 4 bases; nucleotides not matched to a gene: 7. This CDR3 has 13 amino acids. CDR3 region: CASGAGGSTEAFF. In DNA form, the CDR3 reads TGTGCCAGCGGGGCAGGGGGGAGCACTGAAGCTTTCTTT.

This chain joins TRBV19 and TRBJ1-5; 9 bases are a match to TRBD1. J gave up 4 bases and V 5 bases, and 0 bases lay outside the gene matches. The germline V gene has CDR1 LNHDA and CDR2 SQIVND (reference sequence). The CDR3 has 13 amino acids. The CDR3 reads CASSGTGNQPQHF. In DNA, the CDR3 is TGTGCCAGTAGTGGGACAGGGAATCAGCCCCAGCATTTT.

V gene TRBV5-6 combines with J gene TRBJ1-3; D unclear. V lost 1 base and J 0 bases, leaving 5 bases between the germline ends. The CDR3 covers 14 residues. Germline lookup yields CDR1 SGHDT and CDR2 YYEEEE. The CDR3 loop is CASSLWSSGNTIYF. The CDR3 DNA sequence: TGTGCCAGCAGCTTGTGGAGCTCTGGAAACACCATATATTTT.

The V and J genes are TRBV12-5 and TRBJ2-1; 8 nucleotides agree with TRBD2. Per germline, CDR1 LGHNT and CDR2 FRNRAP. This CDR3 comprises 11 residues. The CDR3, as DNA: TGTGCCACGGGGGGGTACAATGAGCAGTTCTTC. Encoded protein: CATGGYNEQFF. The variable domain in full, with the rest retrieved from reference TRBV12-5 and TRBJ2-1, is DARVTQTPRHKVTEMGQEVTMRCQPILGHNTVFWYRQTMMQGLELLAYFRNRAPLDDSGMPKDRFSAEMPDATLATLKIQPSEPRDSAVYFCATGGYNEQFFGPGTRLTVL.

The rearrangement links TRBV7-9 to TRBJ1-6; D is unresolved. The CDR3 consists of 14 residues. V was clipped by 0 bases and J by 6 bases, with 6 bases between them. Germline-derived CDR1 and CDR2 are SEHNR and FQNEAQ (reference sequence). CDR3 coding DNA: TGTGCCAGCAGCTTAGCGTTTCTTAATTCACCCCTCCACTTT. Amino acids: CASSLAFLNSPLHF. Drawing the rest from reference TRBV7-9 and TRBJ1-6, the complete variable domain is DTGVSQNPRHKITKRGQNVTFRCDPISEHNRLYWYRQTLGQGPEFLTYFQNEAQLEKSRLLSDRFSAERPKGSFSTLEIQRTEQGDSAMYLCASSLAFLNSPLHFGNGTRLTVT.

CDR3 residues: CVSGQTNYGYTF. CDR3 DNA: TGTGTTTCGGGACAAACTAACTATGGCTACACCTTC. This chain joins TRBV28 and TRBJ1-2; possible D gene TRBD1, 6 bases. In germline, CDR1 is MDHEN, CDR2 SYDVKM. The CDR3 is 12 residues long.

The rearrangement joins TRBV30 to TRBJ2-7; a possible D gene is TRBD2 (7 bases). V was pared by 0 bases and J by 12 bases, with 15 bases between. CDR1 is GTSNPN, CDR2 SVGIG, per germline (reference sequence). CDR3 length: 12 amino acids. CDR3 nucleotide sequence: TGTGCCTGGAGTGTAATGGGGGGGCCAACGTACTTC. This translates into CAWSVMGGPTYF.

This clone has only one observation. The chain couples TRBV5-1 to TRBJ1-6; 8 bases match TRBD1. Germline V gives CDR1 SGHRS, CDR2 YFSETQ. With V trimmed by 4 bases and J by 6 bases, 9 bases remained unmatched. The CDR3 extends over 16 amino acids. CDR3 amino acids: CASSLSLDRGNSPLHF. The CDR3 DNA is TGCGCCAGCAGCCTCTCACTCGACAGGGGTAATTCACCCCTCCACTTT. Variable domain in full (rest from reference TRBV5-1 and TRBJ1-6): KAGVTQTPRYLIKTRGQQVTLSCSPISGHRSVSWYQQTPGQGLQFLFEYFSETQRNKGNFPGRFSGRQFSNSRSEMNVSTLELGDSALYLCASSLSLDRGNSPLHFGNGTRLTVT.

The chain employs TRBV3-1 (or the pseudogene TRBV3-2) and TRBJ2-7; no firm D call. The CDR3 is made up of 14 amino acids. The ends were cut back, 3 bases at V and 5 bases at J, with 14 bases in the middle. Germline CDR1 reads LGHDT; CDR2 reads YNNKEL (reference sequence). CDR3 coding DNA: TGTGCCAGCAGCCACTCTAGTTTACCCCACGAGCAGTACTTC. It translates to CASSHSSLPHEQYF.

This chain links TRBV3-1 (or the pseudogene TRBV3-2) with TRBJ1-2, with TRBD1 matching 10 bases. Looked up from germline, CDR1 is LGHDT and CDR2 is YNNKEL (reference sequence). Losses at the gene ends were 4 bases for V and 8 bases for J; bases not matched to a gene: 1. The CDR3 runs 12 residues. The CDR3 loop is CASSRDRGGYTF. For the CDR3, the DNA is TGTGCCAGCAGCCGGGACAGGGGAGGCTACACCTTC.

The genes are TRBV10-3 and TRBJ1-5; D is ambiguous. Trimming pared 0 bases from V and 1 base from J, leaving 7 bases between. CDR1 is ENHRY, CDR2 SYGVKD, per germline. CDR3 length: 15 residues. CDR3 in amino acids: CAISESVGSNQPQHF. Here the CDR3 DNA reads TGTGCCATCAGTGAGTCGGTCGGGAGCAATCAGCCCCAGCATTTT.

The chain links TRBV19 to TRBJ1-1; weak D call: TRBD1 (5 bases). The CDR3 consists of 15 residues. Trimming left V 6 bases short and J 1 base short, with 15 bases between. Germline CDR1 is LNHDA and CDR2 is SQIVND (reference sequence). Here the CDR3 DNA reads TGTGCCAGTAGAGTCCGGGGGACCCAGAACACTGAAGCTTTCTTT. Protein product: CASRVRGTQNTEAFF.

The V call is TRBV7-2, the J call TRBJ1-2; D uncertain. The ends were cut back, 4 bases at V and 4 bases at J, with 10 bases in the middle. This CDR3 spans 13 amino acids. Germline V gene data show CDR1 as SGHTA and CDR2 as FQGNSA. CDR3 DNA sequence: TGTGCCAGCAGCTGGAGACGGAGCTATGGCTACACCTTC. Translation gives CASSWRRSYGYTF.

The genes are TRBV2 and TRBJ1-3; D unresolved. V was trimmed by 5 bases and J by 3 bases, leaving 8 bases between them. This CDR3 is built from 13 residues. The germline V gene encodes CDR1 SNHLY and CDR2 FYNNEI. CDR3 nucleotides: TGTGCCAGCAGTCCACTCCTTGGAAACACCATATATTTT. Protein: CASSPLLGNTIYF.

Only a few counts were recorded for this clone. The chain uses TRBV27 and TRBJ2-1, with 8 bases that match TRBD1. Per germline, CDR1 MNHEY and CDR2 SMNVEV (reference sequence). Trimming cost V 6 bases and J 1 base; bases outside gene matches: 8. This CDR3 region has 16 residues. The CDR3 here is CASRPLTGVSYNEQFF. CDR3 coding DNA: TGTGCCAGCAGACCCCTGACAGGGGTGTCCTACAATGAGCAGTTCTTC.

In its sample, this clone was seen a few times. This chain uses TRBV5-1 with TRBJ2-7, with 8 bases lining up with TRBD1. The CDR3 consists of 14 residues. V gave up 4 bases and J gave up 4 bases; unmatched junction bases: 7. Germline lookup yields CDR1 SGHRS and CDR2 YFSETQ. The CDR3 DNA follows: TGCGCCAGCAGCCCGGACAGGGCGCTTTACGAGCAGTACTTC. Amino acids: CASSPDRALYEQYF.